These 27 T cell receptor beta chains were all obtained from the same sample, sequenced in a study of kidney transplant recipient with SARS-CoV-2 infection. One entry per CDR3 protein results from TCRdb running MiXCR on the reads. The sample yields fewer than 250,000 distinct CDR3 sequences, 25% to 35% seen once. The sample in question was a blood sample, obtained at baseline and on approximately day 120 from a kidney transplant recipient. These receptors all stem from a male patient aged 30 to 40 who had COVID-19 and was a kidney transplant recipient. Some of the T cells might come from the graft donor.

There are many counts of this clonotype. This chain connects TRBV21-1 to TRBJ2-3. TRBV21-1 counts as a pseudogene. The CDR3 extends over 17 amino acids. DNA of the CDR3: TGTGCCAGCAGGGGGTCAGTAGCTACAGTCATGCAAGATACGCAGTATTTT. Protein product: CASRGSVATVMQDTQYF.

This clonotype was counted ten times or more. This sequence joins TRBV15 and TRBJ1-2; D is ambiguous. The germline V gene encodes CDR1 LNHNV and CDR2 YYDKDF (reference sequence). The CDR3 totals 17 residues. V gave up 4 bases and J gave up 4 bases, with 22 bases separating them. The CDR3 reads CATSTVIRCGKTYGYTF. CDR3 coding DNA: TGTGCCACCAGCACTGTCATAAGGTGTGGAAAGACCTATGGCTACACCTTC.

Details on this clonotype: This could be a read error, since a much larger clone is one nucleotide away. This chain links TRBV30 with TRBJ1-2, with TRBD1 identical over 7 bases. CDR1 and CDR2 from the germline V gene are GTSNPN and SVGIG (reference sequence). This CDR3 is built from 15 residues. With V trimmed by 2 bases and J by 7 bases, 13 bases remained unmatched. This CDR3 reads CAWSRETQGGSGYTF. Here the CDR3 DNA reads TGTGCCTGGAGTCGAGAGACTCAGGGGGGAAGTGGCTACACCTTC. The full variable domain, with the rest looked up from reference TRBV30 and TRBJ1-2, is SQTIHQWPATLVQPVGSPLSLECTVEGTSNPNLYWYRQAAGRGLQLLFYSVGIGQISSEVPQNLSASRPQDRQFILSSKKLLLSDSGFYLCAWSRETQGGSGYTFGSGTRLTVV.

Note on this clonotype: With a much larger clone just one base away, this may be a read error. The chain has TRBV16 and TRBJ1-2; D remains unclear. There are 17 residues in the CDR3. CDR1 is KGHSY and CDR2 is FQNENV in the germline V gene. CDR3 sequence (DNA): TGTACCAGCAGCGCGACACCGGTCGTTAGAAAGACCTATGGCTACACCTTC. It specifies CTSSATPVVRKTYGYTF.

A word on this clonotype: A much larger clone is a single base away; this may be a read error. This chain connects TRBV2 to TRBJ2-1; D is unclear. The CDR3 spans 12 residues. Germline V gene sequence: CDR1 SNHLY, CDR2 FYNNEI. The DNA of the CDR3 is TGTACCAGCACCCCCTACCTCGATGAGCAGTTCTTC. Its protein product is CTSTPYLDEQFF.

A note on this clonotype: Given a much more abundant clone one base away, this may be a read error. The CDR3: CASSLEGDLGETYGYTF. CDR3 coding DNA: TGTGCCAGCAGCTTAGAAGGCGATCTCGGAGAGACCTATGGCTACACCTTC. The chain recombines TRBV11-3 with TRBJ1-2, with unresolved D. The CDR3 totals 17 residues. The germline V gene encodes CDR1 SGHNT and CDR2 YENEEA. Trimming removed 0 bases at V and 4 bases at J, with 18 bases between. The whole variable domain, remainder taken from reference TRBV11-3 and TRBJ1-2, is EAGVVQSPRYKIIEKKQPVAFWCNPISGHNTLYWYLQNLGQGPELLIRYENEEAVDDSQLPKDRFSAERLKGVDSTLKIQPAELGDSAVYLCASSLEGDLGETYGYTFGSGTRLTVV.

The V and J genes are TRBV6-2 or TRBV6-3 and TRBJ2-3; 12 bases are a match to TRBD2. After removal of 6 bases from V and 2 bases from J, the junction contained 6 bases not matched to a gene. Per the germline V gene, CDR1 is MNHEY and CDR2 is SVGEGT. The CDR3 is 16 residues long. The CDR3, as DNA: TGTGCCAGCAGCAGACTAGCGGGAGAGATCACAGATACGCAGTATTTT. Protein: CASSRLAGEITDTQYF.

This clonotype was counted many times. The V gene is TRBV6-6, the J gene TRBJ1-2; D unresolved. Germline CDR1 is MNHNY and CDR2 is SVGAGI (reference sequence). This CDR3 region has 17 residues. Trimming stripped 5 bases from V and 4 bases from J, with 23 bases between. CDR3 residues: CASSPDIGGRKTYGYTF. The CDR3 DNA follows: TGTGCCAGCAGTCCTGATATAGGTGGGAGAAAGACCTATGGCTACACCTTC.

This clonotype was seen many times. V and J are TRBV10-3 and TRBJ1-2; no firm D call. With 0 bases removed from V and 6 bases from J, the gap between germline ends came to 5 bases. The CDR3 is 12 residues long. Germline CDR1 ENHRY, CDR2 SYGVKD. CDR3 sequence: CAISESIDGYTF. CDR3 nucleotide sequence: TGTGCCATCAGTGAGTCAATAGATGGCTACACCTTC.

This clonotype was recorded many times. J is TRBJ2-7 and V is TRBV3-2. TRBV3-2 is a known pseudogene. This CDR3 has 13 amino acids. CDR3 DNA: TGTGCCAGCAGCCAAGATCCGAAACACGAGCAGTACTTC. Protein: CASSQDPKHEQYF.

Remarks on this clonotype: This could be a read error, since a much larger clone is one nucleotide away. The chain recombines TRBV3-1 with TRBJ2-7; 7 nucleotides agree with TRBD2. Germline CDR1 and CDR2: LGHDT and YNNKEL (reference sequence). The CDR3 has 16 amino acids. CDR3 in amino acids: CVSSQHGGLSFYEQYF. The DNA of the CDR3 is TGTGTCAGCAGCCAGCATGGGGGACTATCCTTCTACGAGCAGTACTTC.

This clonotype was seen many times. This chain connects TRBV27 to TRBJ2-3, with 9 bases identical to TRBD1. With V trimmed by 1 base and J by 4 bases, 9 bases remained unmatched. CDR3 length: 17 amino acids. Germline V gene data show CDR1 as MNHEY and CDR2 as SMNVEV (reference sequence). The CDR3 DNA is TGTGCCAGCAGTTTATTCTCACCGGGACAGGGCTCAGATACGCAGTATTTT. Translated: CASSLFSPGQGSDTQYF.

Of note for this clonotype: Being one base from a much bigger clone, this may be a read error. The CDR3 spells CAGSIFSGEQYF. In DNA, the CDR3 is TGTGCCGGTAGTATCTTCTCGGGTGAGCAGTACTTC. V usage is TRBV19 and J usage is TRBJ2-7; D is undetermined. The CDR3 sequence is 12 residues long. Germline-derived CDR1 and CDR2 are LNHDA and SQIVND (reference sequence).

A word on this clonotype: This may be a read error, as it is one base from a much larger clone. The V gene is TRBV8-2, the J gene TRBJ2-6. TRBV8-2 corresponds to a pseudogene. This CDR3 has 17 amino acids. In DNA, the CDR3 is TGTGGCAGTACACTCAGGATAACACAAAGTCGGGCCAACGTCCCGACTTTC. Protein: CGSTLRITQSRANVPTF.

This clonotype was seen many times. The genes are TRBV20-1 and TRBJ1-6, with D perhaps TRBD1 (6 bases). In germline, CDR1 is DFQATT, CDR2 SNEGSKA (reference sequence). There are 15 residues in the CDR3. Trimming removed 2 bases from V and 4 bases from J, with 12 bases in between. The chain's CDR3 is CSARQGLGYNSPLHF. The CDR3, as DNA: TGCAGTGCTAGACAGGGGTTGGGGTATAATTCACCCCTCCACTTT.

About this clonotype: Without the conserved terminal phenylalanine or tryptophan, this CDR3 likely stems from a read error. No DNA is shown, since the ends of the CDR3 on it are uncertain; the CDR3 is the one TCRdb lists. The chain combines TRBV12-1 with TRBJ1-2. TRBV12-1 is annotated as a pseudogene. The length of the CDR3 is 17 amino acids, counting both ends. This CDR3 reads CASSGRGVEGKTEGDTG.

The chain recombines TRBV5-4 with TRBJ1-2; D is undetermined. In germline, CDR1 is SGHNT, CDR2 YYREEE (reference sequence). The ends were cut back, 7 bases at V and 4 bases at J, with 23 bases in the middle. The CDR3 length is 16 residues. CDR3 residues: CASQPVVPGKTYGYTF. CDR3 nucleotides: TGTGCCAGCCAACCAGTCGTACCAGGAAAGACCTATGGCTACACCTTC.

This clonotype was seen only once. This chain connects TRBV6-5 to TRBJ1-2; D unresolved. V gave up 4 bases and J gave up 4 bases, with 22 bases separating them. Looked up from germline, CDR1 is MNHEY and CDR2 is SVGAGI. This CDR3 has 17 residues. CDR3 in DNA: TGTGCCAGCAGTTCCCTGAGCTCTACGCGAAAGACCTATGGCTACACCTTC. Protein: CASSSLSSTRKTYGYTF.

This clonotype was counted between two and nine times. V gene TRBV7-9 combines with J gene TRBJ1-2, with unresolved D. The CDR3 consists of 17 residues. V lost 4 bases and J 4 bases, leaving 22 bases between the germline ends. Germline V gene lookup returns CDR1 SEHNR and CDR2 FQNEAQ (reference sequence). The CDR3 nucleotides read TGTGCCAGCAGCTGGGTTGCATACCATGGAAAGACCTATGGCTACACCTTC. It translates to CASSWVAYHGKTYGYTF. The whole variable domain, filled in from reference TRBV7-9 and TRBJ1-2, reads DTGVSQNPRHKITKRGQNVTFRCDPISEHNRLYWYRQTLGQGPEFLTYFQNEAQLEKSRLLSDRFSAERPKGSFSTLEIQRTEQGDSAMYLCASSWVAYHGKTYGYTFGSGTRLTVV.

A single count supports this clonotype. A much bigger clone sits one base away, suggesting this may be a read error. The genes are TRBV11-2 and TRBJ2-5; D call uncertain. CDR1 and CDR2 from the germline V gene are SGHAT and FQNNGV. This CDR3 comprises 15 residues. Trimming shortened V by 8 bases and J by 4 bases, and 20 bases separated the two germline ends. The CDR3 sequence is CASGPNGISGETQYF. CDR3 coding DNA: TGTGCCAGCGGTCCCAACGGTATAAGTGGAGAGACCCAGTACTTC.

This clonotype was seen many times. In nucleotides, the CDR3 is TGTGCCAGCAGCCAAGATGTAGGCTTAACTCTCGAGCAGTTCTTC. Translated: CASSQDVGLTLEQFF. This chain links TRBV4-2 with TRBJ2-1; D is unclear. There are 15 residues in the CDR3. V was trimmed by 0 bases and J by 10 bases, leaving 16 bases between them. Germline CDR1 reads LGHNA; CDR2 reads YNFKEQ.

This clonotype was seen at least ten times. The chain links TRBV18 to TRBJ2-2; D uncertain. The V end was cut by 6 bases, the J end by 1 base, with 6 bases between. CDR1 KGHSH and CDR2 LQKENI come from the germline V gene. This CDR3 region has 13 residues. The CDR3 DNA follows: TGTGCCAGCTCGTCCTTGAACACCGGGGAGCTGTTTTTT. As protein: CASSSLNTGELFF.

As concerns this clonotype: A much larger clone sits a single nucleotide away, making a read error possible. Given the absence of the conserved phenylalanine or tryptophan at the CDR3 end, a read error is likely. The chain combines TRBV6-1 with TRBJ1-2; no clear D. V lost 5 bases, J lost 4 bases, and 23 bases lay in between. The CDR3 runs 17 residues. Germline V lookup: CDR1 MNHNS, CDR2 SASEGT. The CDR3 bases are TGTGCCAGCAGTATGCGTCACTCTATGCGAAAGACCTATGGCTACACCCTC. It yields the protein CASSMRHSMRKTYGYTL.

The genes are TRBV3-1 and TRBJ2-2, with no clear D. Germline V CDR1 and CDR2: LGHDT, YNNKEL (reference sequence). This CDR3 region has 18 residues. The V and J ends lost 5 bases and 5 bases respectively, with 24 bases between them. CDR3 in amino acids: CASSCLPPISGSTGELFF. The CDR3 nucleotides are TGTGCCAGCAGCTGCCTTCCTCCCATTTCAGGCTCGACCGGGGAGCTGTTTTTT.

Comment on this clonotype: Being one base from a much bigger clone, this may be a read error. This chain links TRBV11-1 with TRBJ1-2; D gene uncertain. The V end lost 4 bases, the J end lost 4 bases, and 22 bases lay between the germline ends. The CDR3 is 17 amino acids. Germline loops: CDR1 SGHAT, CDR2 FQDESV (reference sequence). The CDR3 reads CASSCSSKAGRTYGYTF. CDR3 DNA sequence: TGTGCCAGCAGCTGCTCGAGTAAGGCTGGAAGGACCTATGGCTACACCTTC.

Details on this clonotype: A much bigger clone sits one base away, suggesting this may be a read error. The rearrangement links TRBV11-1 to TRBJ1-2; D remains ambiguous. V was clipped by 8 bases and J by 4 bases, with 26 bases between them. This CDR3 contains 17 residues. Germline CDR1 reads SGHAT; CDR2 reads FQDESV (reference sequence). This chain's CDR3 is CASGALHKAGKTYGYTF. In DNA form, the CDR3 reads TGTGCCAGCGGCGCCTTACATAAGGCTGGAAAGACCTATGGCTACACCTTC.

With respect to this clonotype: A much more abundant neighbour one base away suggests this may be a read error. The chain combines TRBV2 with TRBJ2-5; possible D gene TRBD2, 5 bases. Germline lookup yields CDR1 SNHLY and CDR2 FYNNEI. The CDR3 spans 12 residues. The CDR3 region has the DNA TGTGCCATCAGTGTGACGGGGGAGACCCAGTACTTC. It translates to CAISVTGETQYF. Full variable domain (rest looked up from reference TRBV2 and TRBJ2-5): EPEVTQTPSHQVTQMGQEVILRCVPISNHLYFYWYRQILGQKVEFLVSFYNNEISEKSEIFDDQFSVERPDGSNFTLKIRSTKLEDSAMYFCAISVTGETQYFGPGTRLLVL.